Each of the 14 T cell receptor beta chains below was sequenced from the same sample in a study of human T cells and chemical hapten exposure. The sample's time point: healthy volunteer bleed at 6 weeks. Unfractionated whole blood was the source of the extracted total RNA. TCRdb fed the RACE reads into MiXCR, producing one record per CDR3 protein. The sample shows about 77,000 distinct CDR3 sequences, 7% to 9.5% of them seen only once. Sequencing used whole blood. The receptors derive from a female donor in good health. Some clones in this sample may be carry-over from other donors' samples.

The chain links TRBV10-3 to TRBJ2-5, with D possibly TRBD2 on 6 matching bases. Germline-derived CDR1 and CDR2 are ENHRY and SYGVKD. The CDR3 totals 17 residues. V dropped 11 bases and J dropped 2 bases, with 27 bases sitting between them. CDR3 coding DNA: TGTGCCCTGTCGCCGACCGGAGGGCAGGCCAATCAAGAGACCCAGTACTTC. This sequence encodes CALSPTGGQANQETQYF.

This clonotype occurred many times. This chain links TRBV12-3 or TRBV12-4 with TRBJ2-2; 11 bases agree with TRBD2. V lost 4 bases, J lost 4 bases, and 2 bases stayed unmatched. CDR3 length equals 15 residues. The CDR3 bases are TGTGCCAGCAGTTGGACTAGCGGGCTCACCGGGGAGCTGTTTTTT. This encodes CASSWTSGLTGELFF.

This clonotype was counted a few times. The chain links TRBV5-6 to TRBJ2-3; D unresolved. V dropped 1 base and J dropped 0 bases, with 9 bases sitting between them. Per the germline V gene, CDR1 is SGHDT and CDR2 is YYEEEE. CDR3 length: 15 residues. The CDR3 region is CASSLYVSSTDTQYF. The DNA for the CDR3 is TGTGCCAGCAGCTTGTACGTATCTAGCACAGATACGCAGTATTTT.

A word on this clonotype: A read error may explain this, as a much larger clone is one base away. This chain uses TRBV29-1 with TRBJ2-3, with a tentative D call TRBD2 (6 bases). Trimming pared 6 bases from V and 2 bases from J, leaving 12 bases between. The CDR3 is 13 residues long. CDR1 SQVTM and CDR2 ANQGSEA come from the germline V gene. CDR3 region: CSVEGQHTDTQYF. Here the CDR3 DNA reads TGCAGCGTGGAGGGTCAGCACACAGATACGCAGTATTTT.

The DNA of the CDR3 is TGTGCCAGCAGCTTATCCCGCGGGGGGGAGAGTAATGAGCAGTTCTTC. This gives the protein CASSLSRGGESNEQFF. This chain connects TRBV7-9 to TRBJ2-1; 9 bases are shared with TRBD2. This CDR3 is built from 16 residues. The V and J ends lost 2 bases and 7 bases, in that order; junction bases with no gene match: 9. Germline CDR1 and CDR2: SEHNR and FQNEAQ (reference sequence).

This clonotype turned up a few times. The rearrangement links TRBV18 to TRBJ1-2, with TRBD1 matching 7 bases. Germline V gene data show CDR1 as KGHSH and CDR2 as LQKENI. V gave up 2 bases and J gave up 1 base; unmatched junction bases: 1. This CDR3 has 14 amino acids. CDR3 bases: TGTGCCAGCTCACCAGGGGACAGTAACTATGGCTACACCTTC. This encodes CASSPGDSNYGYTF.

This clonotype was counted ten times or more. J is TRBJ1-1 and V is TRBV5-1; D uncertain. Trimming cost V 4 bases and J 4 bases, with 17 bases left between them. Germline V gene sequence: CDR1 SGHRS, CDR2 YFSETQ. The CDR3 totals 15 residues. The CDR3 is CASSVLRGGGTEAFF. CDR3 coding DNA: TGCGCCAGCAGCGTCCTACGGGGAGGTGGCACTGAAGCTTTCTTT.

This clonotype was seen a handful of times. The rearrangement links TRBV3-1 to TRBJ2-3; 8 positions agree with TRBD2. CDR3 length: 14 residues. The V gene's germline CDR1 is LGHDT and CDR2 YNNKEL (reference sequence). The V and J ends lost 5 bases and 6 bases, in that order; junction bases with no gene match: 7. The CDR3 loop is CASSMTSASDTQYF. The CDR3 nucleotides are TGTGCCAGCAGCATGACTAGCGCAAGTGATACGCAGTATTTT.

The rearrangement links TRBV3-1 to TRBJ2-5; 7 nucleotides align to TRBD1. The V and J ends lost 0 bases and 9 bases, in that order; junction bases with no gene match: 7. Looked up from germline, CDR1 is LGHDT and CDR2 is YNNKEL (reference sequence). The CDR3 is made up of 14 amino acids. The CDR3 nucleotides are TGTGCCAGCAGCCAAGAAGTTAAGGGGGCGGCCCAGTACTTC. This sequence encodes CASSQEVKGAAQYF.

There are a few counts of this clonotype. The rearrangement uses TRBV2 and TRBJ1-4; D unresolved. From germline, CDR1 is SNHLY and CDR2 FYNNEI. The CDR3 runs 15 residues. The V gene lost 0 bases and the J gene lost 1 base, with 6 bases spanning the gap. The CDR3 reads CASSEARVTNEKLFF. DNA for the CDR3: TGTGCCAGCAGTGAAGCGCGGGTAACTAATGAAAAACTGTTTTTT.

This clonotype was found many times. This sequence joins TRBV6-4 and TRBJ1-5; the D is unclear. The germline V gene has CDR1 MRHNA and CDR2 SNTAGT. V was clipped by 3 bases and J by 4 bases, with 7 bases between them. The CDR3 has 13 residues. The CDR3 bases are TGTGCCAGCAGTGAGGGAACAAATCAGCCCCAGCATTTT. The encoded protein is CASSEGTNQPQHF.

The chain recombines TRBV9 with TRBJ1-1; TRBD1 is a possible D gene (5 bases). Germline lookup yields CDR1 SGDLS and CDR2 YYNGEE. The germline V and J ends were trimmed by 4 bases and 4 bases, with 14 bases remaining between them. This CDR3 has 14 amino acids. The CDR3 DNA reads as TGTGCCAGCAGCAGAAAGTGGGGGGGCACTGAAGCTTTCTTT. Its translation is CASSRKWGGTEAFF.

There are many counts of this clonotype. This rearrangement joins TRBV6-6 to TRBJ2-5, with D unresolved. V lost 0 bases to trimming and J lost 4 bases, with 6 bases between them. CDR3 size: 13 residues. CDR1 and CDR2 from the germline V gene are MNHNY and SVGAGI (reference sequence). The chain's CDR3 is CASSYSNRETQYF. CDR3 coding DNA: TGTGCCAGCAGTTACTCCAACAGAGAGACCCAGTACTTC.

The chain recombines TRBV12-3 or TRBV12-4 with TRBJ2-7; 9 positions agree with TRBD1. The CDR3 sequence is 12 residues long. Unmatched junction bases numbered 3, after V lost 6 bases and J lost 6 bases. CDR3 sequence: CASSETGGEQYF. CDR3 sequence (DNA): TGTGCCAGCAGCGAGACAGGGGGCGAGCAGTACTTC.